This TCR beta chain appears in the sequencing data of a study of blood T cell repertoires in COVID-19. Study overall: Specimens from acute and convalescent COVID-19 originated in the United States, Italy and Spain. PBMCs, B-cell-depleted T cells, or T cells were the source of the cDNA or gDNA that made up the material.

Trimming removed 5 bases from V and 4 bases from J; junction bases left unmatched: 8. Germline assignment: CDR1 SGDLS and CDR2 YYNGEE. The CDR3 runs 15 residues. Sequencing was performed with immunoSEQ multiplex PCR; in TCRdb, only in-frame clones are kept and a portion is missing. In the table there are roughly 16,000 clones, over 85% of which are singletons. The TCR was taken from a human donor in a cohort sampled during active COVID-19. The sequenced sample was peripheral blood. This chain joins TRBV9 and TRBJ1-2, with 10 bases that match TRBD1. This chain's CDR3 is CASSARQGAVYGYTF. For the CDR3, the DNA is TGTGCCAGCAGTGCTCGACAGGGGGCGGTCTATGGCTACACCTTC.